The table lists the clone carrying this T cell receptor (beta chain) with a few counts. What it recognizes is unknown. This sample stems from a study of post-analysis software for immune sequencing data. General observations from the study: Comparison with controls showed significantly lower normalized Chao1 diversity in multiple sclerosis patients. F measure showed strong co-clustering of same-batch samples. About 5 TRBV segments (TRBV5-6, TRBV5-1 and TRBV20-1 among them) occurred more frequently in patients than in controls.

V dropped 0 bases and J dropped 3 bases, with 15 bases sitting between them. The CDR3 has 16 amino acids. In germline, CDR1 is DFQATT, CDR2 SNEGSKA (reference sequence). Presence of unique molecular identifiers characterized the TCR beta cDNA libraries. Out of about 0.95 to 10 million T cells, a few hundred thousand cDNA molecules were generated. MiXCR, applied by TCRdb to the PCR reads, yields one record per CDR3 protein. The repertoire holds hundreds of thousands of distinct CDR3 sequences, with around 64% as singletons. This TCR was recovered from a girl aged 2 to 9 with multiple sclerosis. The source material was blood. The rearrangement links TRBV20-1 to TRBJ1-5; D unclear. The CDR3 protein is CSARDMKGYINQPQHF. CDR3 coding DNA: TGCAGTGCTAGAGATATGAAGGGTTATATCAATCAGCCCCAGCATTTT.